This TCR beta chain was retrieved from a study of regulatory dendritic cells for organ transplantation. Regarding the study as a whole: Naive CD4+ and CD8+ repertoires were highly diverse; memory CD8+ was most oligoclonal.

FACS sorted CD4+ or CD8+ T cells into CD45RA+ naive and CD45RO+ memory. Here immunoSEQ multiplex PCR was the method, and the copy in TCRdb shows in-frame clones only, minus some. The sample records about 20,000 clones, 74% being singletons. To note about this clone: What it binds is not known.

There are 14 residues in the CDR3. V lost 5 bases and J 1 base, leaving 11 bases between the germline ends. Germline CDR1 LNHDA, CDR2 SQIVND (reference sequence). This sequence originates from a human donor in good health. Sequences were obtained from memory CD4+ T cells from blood. Subset denoted: CD45RO+ memory T cells. This rearrangement joins TRBV19 to TRBJ1-2; no clear D gene. The CDR3 is CASSLNTNNYGYTF. CDR3 in DNA: TGTGCCAGTAGTCTAAATACTAATAACTATGGCTACACCTTC.